What follows is one T cell receptor (beta chain) and its context. This CDR3 region has 13 residues. Per germline, CDR1 GTSNPN and CDR2 SVGIG (reference sequence). The table came from immunoSEQ multiplex PCR; TCRdb's copy has only in-frame clones and leaves some out. The top ten clones hold 1.9% of a sample with around 100,000 clones, 92% of them seen once. This specimen belongs to a study of T cell changes during pregnancy in multiple sclerosis. The sample was peripheral blood, taken after pregnancy. This receptor was obtained from a female donor with multiple sclerosis, enrolled in a pregnancy study. The chain has TRBV30 and TRBJ2-1; 11 bases match TRBD2. CDR3 sequence (DNA): TGTGCGACTAGCGGGGATGCCTACAATGAGCAGTTCTTC. Translated, it gives CATSGDAYNEQFF. The whole variable domain, filled in from reference TRBV30 and TRBJ2-1, reads SQTIHQWPATLVQPVGSPLSLECTVEGTSNPNLYWYRQAAGRGLQLLFYSVGIGQISSEVPQNLSASRPQDRQFILSSKKLLLSDSGFYLCATSGDAYNEQFFGPGTRLTVL.